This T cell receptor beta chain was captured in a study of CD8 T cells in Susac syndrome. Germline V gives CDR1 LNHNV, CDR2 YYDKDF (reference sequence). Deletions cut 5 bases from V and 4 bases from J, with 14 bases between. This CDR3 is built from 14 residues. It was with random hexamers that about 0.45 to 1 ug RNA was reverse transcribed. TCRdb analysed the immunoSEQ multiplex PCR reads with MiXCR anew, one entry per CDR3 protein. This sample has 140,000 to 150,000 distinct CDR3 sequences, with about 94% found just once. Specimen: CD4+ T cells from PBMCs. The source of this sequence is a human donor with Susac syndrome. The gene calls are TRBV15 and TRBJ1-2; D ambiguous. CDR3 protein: CATSGLGGIYGYTF. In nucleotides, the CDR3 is TGTGCCACCAGCGGGTTGGGAGGGATCTATGGCTACACCTTC.